A single sample is the source of the 3 T cell receptor beta chains below, sequenced in a study of CD8 T cells in ankylosing spondylitis. Study observations and caveats: Apparently characteristic of ankylosing spondylitis blood was a TCR beta motif (fewer than 10 highly homologous variants).

MiXCR was run by TCRdb on the 5' RACE reads, yielding one entry per CDR3 protein. The sample has about 200,000 distinct CDR3 sequences, around 6.6% seen once. No cognate antigen is known for these TCRs. The sample consisted of blood, either unsorted or a sorted T cell fraction (not recorded which). The receptors stem from a male donor with ankylosing spondylitis.

This clonotype was seen more than once but under ten times. This chain connects TRBV20-1 to TRBJ1-2; D possibly corresponds to TRBD1 (5 bases). The V gene's germline CDR1 is DFQATT and CDR2 SNEGSKA (reference sequence). The CDR3 has 13 residues. V gave up 0 bases and J gave up 5 bases, with 10 bases separating them. As DNA, the CDR3 is TGCAGTGCTAGAGATGGGACGGAATATGGCTACACCTTC. Encoded protein: CSARDGTEYGYTF.

This clonotype was detected many times. This chain links TRBV15 with TRBJ2-1; 12 positions agree with TRBD2. Trimming removed 4 bases from V and 2 bases from J; junction bases left unmatched: 6. CDR1 and CDR2 (germline): LNHNV, YYDKDF (reference sequence). The CDR3 spans 17 residues. The CDR3 sequence is CATSTLGLAGTYNEQFF. The CDR3 region has the DNA TGTGCCACCAGCACCCTAGGACTAGCGGGGACCTACAATGAGCAGTTCTTC.

This clonotype has ten or more counts. The chain links TRBV6-2 or TRBV6-3 to TRBJ2-4; 9 bases line up with TRBD1. Per the germline V gene, CDR1 is MNHEY and CDR2 is SVGEGT. V dropped 0 bases and J dropped 7; count of bases not matched to a gene: 13. The CDR3 has 18 residues. The CDR3 is CASSYSKTGTGNMNIQYF. The CDR3 DNA follows: TGTGCCAGCAGTTACTCCAAGACCGGGACAGGGAATATGAACATTCAGTACTTC.